The 31 T cell receptor beta chains given below trace back to one sample, sequenced in a study of blood T cell repertoires in COVID-19. The repertoire was sequenced with immunoSEQ multiplex PCR; TCRdb's copy has only in-frame clones and lacks some. The sample consists of around 420,000 clones, around 90% of them appearing once. The sequencing sample was made of PBMCs or T cells enriched from blood (not recorded which). The receptors come from a middle-aged woman with acute COVID-19.

In DNA, the CDR3 is TGTGCCTGGAGTGTCCAGCGAGATACGCAGTATTTT. Its translation: CAWSVQRDTQYF. V and J are TRBV30 and TRBJ2-3; D ambiguous. In germline, CDR1 is GTSNPN, CDR2 SVGIG (reference sequence). The CDR3 totals 12 residues. V gave up 0 bases and J gave up 5 bases, with 6 bases separating them.

The chain couples TRBV12-3 or TRBV12-4 to TRBJ1-2, with 7 positions matching TRBD1. V lost 6 bases and J lost 6; bases outside the gene matches: 7. This CDR3 contains 13 residues. CDR3 loop: CASSRRDRDGYTF. The CDR3 DNA is TGTGCCAGCAGCCGCCGGGACAGAGATGGCTACACCTTC.

The chain has TRBV29-1 and TRBJ1-2, with 11 bases that match TRBD1. The V and J ends lost 3 bases and 4 bases, in that order; junction bases with no gene match: 4. Germline CDR1 reads SQVTM; CDR2 reads ANQGSEA. The CDR3 has 14 residues. The CDR3 loop is CSVDPGQGGYGYTF. In DNA, the CDR3 is TGCAGCGTTGACCCGGGACAGGGGGGCTATGGCTACACCTTC.

This clone was seen a few times. The chain carries TRBV5-1 and TRBJ2-5; TRBD2 agrees at 12 bases. The germline V gene has CDR1 SGHRS and CDR2 YFSETQ. CDR3 length equals 16 residues. The junction had 4 bases not matched to a gene; V was cut back by 2 bases and J by 2 bases. CDR3 DNA: TGCGCCAGCAGCTTTCAGACTAGCGGGGGACAAGAGACCCAGTACTTC. Its protein product is CASSFQTSGGQETQYF.

This chain connects TRBV6-5 to TRBJ1-1; the D gene is possibly TRBD1 (5 bases). Germline V gene sequence: CDR1 MNHEY, CDR2 SVGAGI. The CDR3 has 14 amino acids. Trimming stripped 6 bases from V and 5 bases from J, with 16 bases between. The CDR3 bases are TGTGCCAGCAGGTTGACAGTTCTAACGACTGAAGCTTTCTTT. This encodes CASRLTVLTTEAFF.

This chain joins TRBV15 and TRBJ2-1; TRBD2 agrees at 9 bases. CDR1 and CDR2 (germline): LNHNV, YYDKDF (reference sequence). The CDR3 has 15 amino acids. Germline trimming cut 1 base from V and 5 bases from J; bases unmatched to any gene: 3. CDR3 sequence: CATSRARGGHNEQFF. CDR3 bases: TGTGCCACCAGCAGAGCGCGGGGGGGCCACAATGAGCAGTTCTTC.

The chain couples TRBV7-2 to TRBJ1-2; the match to TRBD1 covers 7 bases. Germline CDR1 SGHTA, CDR2 FQGNSA. The CDR3 runs 14 residues. Trimming cost V 5 bases and J 5 bases; bases outside gene matches: 8. The CDR3 spells CASSQQGIWYGYTF. DNA of the CDR3: TGTGCCAGCAGCCAACAGGGGATTTGGTATGGCTACACCTTC.

With regard to this clone: The same CDR3 also results from other DNA sequences found in this sample. V gene TRBV5-8 combines with J gene TRBJ2-7; TRBD1 agrees at 10 bases. Germline V gene sequence: CDR1 SGHTS, CDR2 YDEGEE. CDR3 size: 15 residues. The V gene end was trimmed by 2 bases and the J gene end by 0 bases; junction bases not matched to a gene: 2. DNA of the CDR3: TGTGCCAGCAGCTTCCGGGACAGGGGCTCCTACGAGCAGTACTTC. The encoded protein is CASSFRDRGSYEQYF. The complete variable domain, with remaining parts taken from reference TRBV5-8 and TRBJ2-7, reads EAGVTQSPTHLIKTRGQQATLRCSPISGHTSVYWYQQALGLGLQFLLWYDEGEERNRGNFPPRFSGRQFPNYSSELNVNALELEDSALYLCASSFRDRGSYEQYFGPGTRLTVT.

The rearrangement links TRBV6-1 to TRBJ1-2; the D gene is possibly TRBD1 (6 bases). The CDR3 length is 13 residues. The germline CDR1 and CDR2 sequences are MNHNS and SASEGT. V lost 2 bases, J lost 8 bases, and 12 bases lay in between. CDR3 sequence: CASSELQGSGYTF. CDR3 in DNA: TGTGCCAGCAGTGAACTACAGGGTTCGGGCTACACCTTC.

CDR3 in DNA: TGTGCCACCAGAGATGACAGGGGGAGGTCACCCCTCCACTTT. Protein product: CATRDDRGRSPLHF. V is TRBV24-1 and J is TRBJ1-6; 9 bases are shared with TRBD1. The CDR3 runs to 14 residues. Germline loops: CDR1 KGHDR, CDR2 SFDVKD. V lost 7 bases to trimming and J lost 10 bases; unmatched junction nucleotides: 7.

The V call is TRBV4-1, the J call TRBJ2-5, with a tentative D call TRBD1 (7 bases). Germline CDR1 and CDR2: MGHRA and YSYEKL. Trimming left V 4 bases short and J 4 bases short, with 19 bases between. CDR3 length: 16 amino acids. The CDR3 reads CASSRMELAGGETQYF. CDR3 nucleotides: TGCGCCAGCAGCCGTATGGAACTAGCAGGGGGAGAGACCCAGTACTTC.

This rearrangement joins TRBV7-9 to TRBJ2-2; tentative D call: TRBD1 (5 bases). Trimming shortened V by 5 bases and J by 1 base, and 14 bases separated the two germline ends. This CDR3 spans 16 amino acids. Looked up from germline, CDR1 is SEHNR and CDR2 is FQNEAQ (reference sequence). The CDR3 sequence is CASSNTARENTGELFF. The CDR3 DNA sequence: TGTGCCAGCAGCAACACGGCCAGGGAGAACACCGGGGAGCTGTTTTTT.

The table lists this clone with a count of one. The rearrangement joins TRBV28 to TRBJ1-2, with 9 bases identical to TRBD1. The J segment lost 7 bases and the V segment lost 7 bases, leaving 10 bases of the junction unmatched. Germline CDR1 is MDHEN and CDR2 is SYDVKM. The length of the CDR3 is 14 residues. In DNA, the CDR3 is TGTGCCAGCACCTATACGTCGGGACAGGGTGGCTACACCTTC. Translation gives CASTYTSGQGGYTF.

V usage is TRBV19 and J usage is TRBJ2-7; D perhaps matches TRBD2 (6 bases). The CDR3 covers 14 residues. CDR1 is LNHDA and CDR2 is SQIVND in the germline V gene (reference sequence). Deletions cut 5 bases from V and 4 bases from J, with 15 bases between. The CDR3 spells CASSQQEGIYEQYF. For the CDR3, the DNA is TGTGCCAGTAGTCAGCAGGAGGGGATATACGAGCAGTACTTC.

The chain employs TRBV18 and TRBJ2-7; 9 bases agree with TRBD1. Germline CDR1 reads KGHSH; CDR2 reads LQKENI. The CDR3 loop spans 14 amino acids. Trimming removed 6 bases from V and 5 bases from J; junction bases left unmatched: 8. The CDR3 sequence is CASSLGDRAHEQYF. DNA of the CDR3: TGTGCCAGCTCCCTGGGGGACAGGGCCCACGAGCAGTACTTC.

The V and J genes are TRBV4-1 and TRBJ2-7; 10 bases map to TRBD1. V shed 5 bases, J shed 4 bases, and the junction held 5 bases outside the gene matches. CDR3 length equals 14 residues. Germline lookup yields CDR1 MGHRA and CDR2 YSYEKL. DNA for the CDR3: TGCGCCAGCAGCGGACCGGGACAGGGGTACGAGCAGTACTTC. This gives the protein CASSGPGQGYEQYF.

This rearrangement joins TRBV6-5 to TRBJ2-5; 8 bases match TRBD1. V lost 6 bases and J lost 3; bases outside the gene matches: 6. The CDR3 has 14 residues. Germline CDR1 reads MNHEY; CDR2 reads SVGAGI. CDR3 region: CASRADRVKETQYF. The CDR3 region has the DNA TGTGCCAGCAGAGCGGACAGGGTAAAAGAGACCCAGTACTTC.

The chain combines TRBV7-6 with TRBJ2-6; 7 positions agree with TRBD1. V gave up 5 bases and J gave up 2 bases; unmatched junction bases: 15. CDR1 and CDR2 from the germline V gene are SGHVS and FNYEAQ. This CDR3 has 19 residues. CDR3 loop: CASSDPSGQEATGANVLTF. As DNA, the CDR3 is TGTGCCAGCAGCGATCCCTCTGGACAGGAGGCGACTGGGGCCAACGTCCTGACTTTC.

DNA for the CDR3: TGTGCCTGGAGTGGGGGCAGGAACTATGGCTACACCTTC. This sequence encodes CAWSGGRNYGYTF. This chain uses TRBV30 with TRBJ1-2; tentative D call: TRBD1 (5 bases). Germline V lookup: CDR1 GTSNPN, CDR2 SVGIG (reference sequence). This CDR3 is built from 13 residues. The V end was cut by 1 base, the J end by 2 bases, with 8 bases between.

This chain links TRBV6-2 or TRBV6-3 with TRBJ1-5, with TRBD1 as a possible D gene (5 bases). V was trimmed by 6 bases and J by 1 base, leaving 16 bases between them. The CDR3 consists of 16 residues. Germline assignment: CDR1 MNHEY and CDR2 SVGEGT. CDR3 region: CASSPRRDLSNQPQHF. The CDR3 region has the DNA TGTGCCAGCAGCCCTAGACGGGACTTGAGCAATCAGCCCCAGCATTTT.

This chain connects TRBV19 to TRBJ2-1, with no clear D. Trimming left V 1 base short and J 4 bases short, with 5 bases between. There are 13 residues in the CDR3. Germline V lookup: CDR1 LNHDA, CDR2 SQIVND (reference sequence). CDR3 sequence (DNA): TGTGCCAGTAGTATAGGACAATACAATGAGCAGTTCTTC. The encoded protein is CASSIGQYNEQFF.

The chain recombines TRBV30 with TRBJ1-5; D unresolved. Trimming left V 0 bases short and J 2 bases short, with 11 bases between. CDR1 and CDR2 (germline): GTSNPN, SVGIG (reference sequence). There are 15 residues in the CDR3. DNA for the CDR3: TGTGCCTGGAGTGTAGCCGGGGTTGGCAATCAGCCCCAGCATTTT. Translating gives CAWSVAGVGNQPQHF. Combining the CDR3 with reference TRBV30 and TRBJ1-5 gives the whole variable domain SQTIHQWPATLVQPVGSPLSLECTVEGTSNPNLYWYRQAAGRGLQLLFYSVGIGQISSEVPQNLSASRPQDRQFILSSKKLLLSDSGFYLCAWSVAGVGNQPQHFGDGTRLSIL.

The gene calls are TRBV7-9 and TRBJ2-1, with TRBD2 matching 13 bases. V was clipped by 5 bases and J by 0 bases; unmatched bases: 7. Germline V gene lookup returns CDR1 SEHNR and CDR2 FQNEAQ (reference sequence). This CDR3 is built from 18 residues. The CDR3: CASSNGLAGAASYNEQFF. The CDR3 DNA is TGTGCCAGCAGCAACGGACTAGCGGGGGCCGCCTCCTACAATGAGCAGTTCTTC.

The V and J genes are TRBV3-1 (or the pseudogene TRBV3-2) and TRBJ1-5; 7 positions match TRBD1. CDR3 length equals 15 residues. The V segment lost 0 bases and the J segment 5 bases; nucleotides outside the gene matches: 4. The germline V gene has CDR1 LGHDT and CDR2 YNNKEL (reference sequence). The CDR3 is CASSQEGTVDQPQHF. The CDR3 region has the DNA TGTGCCAGCAGCCAAGAAGGGACAGTCGATCAGCCCCAGCATTTT.

This chain connects TRBV18 to TRBJ2-3; TRBD2 matches at 12 bases. Germline CDR1 and CDR2: KGHSH and LQKENI. This CDR3 has 16 amino acids. Trimming took 3 bases from V and 6 from J; bases not matched to a gene: 7. The CDR3 is CASSPLLAGGLDTQYF. CDR3 sequence (DNA): TGTGCCAGCTCACCCCTCCTAGCGGGGGGGCTGGATACGCAGTATTTT.

V is TRBV6-5 and J is TRBJ2-1; possible D gene TRBD1, 5 bases. Trimming left V 7 bases short and J 4 bases short, with 14 bases between. CDR1 is MNHEY, CDR2 SVGAGI, per germline. This CDR3 is 14 amino acids long. The CDR3 DNA sequence: TGTGCCAGCATCAAAGGGGTTATTTACAATGAGCAGTTCTTC. Residues: CASIKGVIYNEQFF.

V usage is TRBV19 and J usage is TRBJ2-2; the match to TRBD1 covers 8 bases. The CDR3 loop spans 14 amino acids. Germline CDR1 and CDR2: LNHDA and SQIVND (reference sequence). The J segment lost 1 base and the V segment lost 7 bases, leaving 2 bases of the junction unmatched. For the CDR3, the DNA is TGTGCCAGTATCGACAGGGGGAACACCGGGGAGCTGTTTTTT. It yields the protein CASIDRGNTGELFF.

The rearrangement joins TRBV30 to TRBJ1-4; TRBD1 is a possible D gene (5 bases). Germline-derived CDR1 and CDR2 are GTSNPN and SVGIG (reference sequence). Trimming stripped 1 base from V and 5 bases from J, with 8 bases between. There are 13 residues in the CDR3. In nucleotides, the CDR3 is TGTGCCTGGAGTGGGGACTGGAATGAAAAACTGTTTTTT. Translating gives CAWSGDWNEKLFF.

The rearrangement uses TRBV12-3 or TRBV12-4 and TRBJ2-3, with D uncertain. The CDR3 runs 12 residues. V shed 5 bases and J shed 6 bases, with 9 bases lying between them. CDR3 region: CASSPLRDTQYF. The CDR3 DNA sequence: TGTGCCAGCAGTCCCTTACGGGATACGCAGTATTTT.

This chain joins TRBV29-1 and TRBJ1-5; 7 nucleotides align to TRBD1. After removal of 6 bases from V and 7 bases from J, the junction contained 9 bases not matched to a gene. CDR3 size: 13 residues. Germline values: CDR1 SQVTM, CDR2 ANQGSEA. CDR3: CSVETGDGQPQHF. The DNA of the CDR3 is TGCAGCGTCGAAACAGGGGACGGGCAGCCCCAGCATTTT.

The genes are TRBV7-9 and TRBJ2-1; D is perhaps TRBD2 (7 bases). The CDR3 loop spans 14 amino acids. V lost 5 bases and J 7 bases, leaving 15 bases between the germline ends. CDR1 is SEHNR, CDR2 FQNEAQ, per germline (reference sequence). In nucleotides, the CDR3 is TGTGCCAGCAGCCAGCCGGGGGGCAGAAATGAGCAGTTCTTC. Amino acid sequence: CASSQPGGRNEQFF.